The entry that follows covers one T cell receptor (beta chain) sequence. Germline V gene lookup returns CDR1 SGHNT and CDR2 YENEEA. V lost 1 base to trimming and J lost 3 bases; unmatched junction nucleotides: 10. This CDR3 has 17 amino acids. The data belong to a study of identical twins. TCRdb passed the 5' RACE reads through MiXCR, listing each CDR3 protein once. Among about 530,000 distinct CDR3 sequences listed, roughly 15% were seen once. These records were also assigned to another study, of yellow fever vaccine responses in identical twins.

The TCR originated in a woman in her late teens or twenties in good health. The chain recombines TRBV11-3 with TRBJ2-7; 9 nucleotides line up with TRBD1. Source material: CD4+ T cells sorted from blood. CDR3 region: CASSLAGPGQGFYEQYF. In DNA, the CDR3 is TGTGCCAGCAGCTTAGCAGGGCCGGGACAGGGATTCTACGAGCAGTACTTC.